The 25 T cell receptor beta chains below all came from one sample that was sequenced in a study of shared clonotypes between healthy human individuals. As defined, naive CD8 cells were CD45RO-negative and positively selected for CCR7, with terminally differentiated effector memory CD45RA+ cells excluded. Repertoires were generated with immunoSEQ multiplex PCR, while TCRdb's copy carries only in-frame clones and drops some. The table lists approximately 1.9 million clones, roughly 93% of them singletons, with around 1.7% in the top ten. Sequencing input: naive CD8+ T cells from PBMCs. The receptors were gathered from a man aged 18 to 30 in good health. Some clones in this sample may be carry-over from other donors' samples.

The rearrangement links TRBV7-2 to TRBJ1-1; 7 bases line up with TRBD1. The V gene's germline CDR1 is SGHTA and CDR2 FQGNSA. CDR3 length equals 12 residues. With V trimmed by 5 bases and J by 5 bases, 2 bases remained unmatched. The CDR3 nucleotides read TGTGCCAGCAGCCGACAGGGTACTGAAGCTTTCTTT. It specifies CASSRQGTEAFF.

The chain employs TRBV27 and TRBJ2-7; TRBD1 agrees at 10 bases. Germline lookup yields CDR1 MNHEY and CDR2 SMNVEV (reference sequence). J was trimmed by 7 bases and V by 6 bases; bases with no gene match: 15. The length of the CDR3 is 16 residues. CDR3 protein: CASSPSGGDRGVEQYF. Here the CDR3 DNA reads TGTGCCAGCAGCCCTTCGGGGGGGGACAGGGGCGTGGAGCAGTACTTC.

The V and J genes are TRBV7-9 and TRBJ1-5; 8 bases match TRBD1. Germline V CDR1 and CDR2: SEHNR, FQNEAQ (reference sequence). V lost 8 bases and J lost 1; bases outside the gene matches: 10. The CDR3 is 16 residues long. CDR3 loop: CASWRQGIRSNQPQHF. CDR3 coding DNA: TGTGCCAGCTGGCGACAGGGGATAAGAAGCAATCAGCCCCAGCATTTT.

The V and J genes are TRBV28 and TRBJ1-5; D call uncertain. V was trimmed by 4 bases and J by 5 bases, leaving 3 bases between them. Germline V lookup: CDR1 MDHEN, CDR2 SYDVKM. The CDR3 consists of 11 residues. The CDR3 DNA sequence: TGTGCCAGCAGTTGGGATCAGCCCCAGCATTTT. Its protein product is CASSWDQPQHF.

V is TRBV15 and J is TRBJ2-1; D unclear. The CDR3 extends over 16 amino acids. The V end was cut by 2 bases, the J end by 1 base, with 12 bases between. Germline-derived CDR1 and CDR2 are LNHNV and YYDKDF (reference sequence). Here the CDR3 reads CATSRSPLGSYNEQFF. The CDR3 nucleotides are TGTGCCACCAGCAGATCGCCCCTGGGTTCCTACAATGAGCAGTTCTTC.

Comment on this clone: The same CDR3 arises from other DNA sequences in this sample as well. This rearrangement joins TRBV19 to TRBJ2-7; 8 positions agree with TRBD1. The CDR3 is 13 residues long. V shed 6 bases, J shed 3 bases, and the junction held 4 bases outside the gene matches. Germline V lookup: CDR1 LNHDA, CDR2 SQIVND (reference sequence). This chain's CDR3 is CASSDRGLYEQYF. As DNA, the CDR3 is TGTGCCAGTAGCGACAGGGGCCTCTACGAGCAGTACTTC.

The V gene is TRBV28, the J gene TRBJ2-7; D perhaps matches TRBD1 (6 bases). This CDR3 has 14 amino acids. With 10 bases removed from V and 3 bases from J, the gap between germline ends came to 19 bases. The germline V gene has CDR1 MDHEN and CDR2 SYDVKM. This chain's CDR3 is CAIKQGDGLYEQYF. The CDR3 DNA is TGTGCCATCAAACAGGGTGATGGCCTCTACGAGCAGTACTTC.

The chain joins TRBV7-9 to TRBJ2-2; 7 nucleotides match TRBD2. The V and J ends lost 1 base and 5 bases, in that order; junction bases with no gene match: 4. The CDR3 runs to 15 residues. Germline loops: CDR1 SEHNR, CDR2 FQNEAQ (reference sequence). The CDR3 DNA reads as TGTGCCAGCAGCTTAGGGCGGGAGTGGACCGGGGAGCTGTTTTTT. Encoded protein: CASSLGREWTGELFF.

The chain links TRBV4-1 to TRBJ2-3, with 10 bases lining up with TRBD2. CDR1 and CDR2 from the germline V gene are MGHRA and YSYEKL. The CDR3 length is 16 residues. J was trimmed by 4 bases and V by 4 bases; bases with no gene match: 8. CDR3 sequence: CASSPPSGRGPDTQYF. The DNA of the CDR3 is TGCGCCAGCAGCCCACCTAGCGGGAGAGGACCAGATACGCAGTATTTT.

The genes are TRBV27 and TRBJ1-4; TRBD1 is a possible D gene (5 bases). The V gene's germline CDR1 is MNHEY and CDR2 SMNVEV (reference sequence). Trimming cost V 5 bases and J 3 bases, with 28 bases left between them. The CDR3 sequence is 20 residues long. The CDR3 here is CASSLTRPWFGAGANEKLFF. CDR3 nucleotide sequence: TGTGCCAGCAGTCTCACCCGTCCGTGGTTTGGGGCGGGGGCTAATGAAAAACTGTTTTTT.

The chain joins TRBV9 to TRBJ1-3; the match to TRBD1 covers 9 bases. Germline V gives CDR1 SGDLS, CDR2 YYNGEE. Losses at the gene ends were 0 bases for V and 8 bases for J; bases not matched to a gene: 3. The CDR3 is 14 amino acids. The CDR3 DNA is TGTGCCAGCAGCGTAGAACAGGGGGCCGACACCATATATTTT. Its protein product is CASSVEQGADTIYF. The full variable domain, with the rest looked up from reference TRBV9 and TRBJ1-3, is DSGVTQTPKHLITATGQRVTLRCSPRSGDLSVYWYQQSLDQGLQFLIQYYNGEERAKGNILERFSAQQFPDLHSELNLSSLELGDSALYFCASSVEQGADTIYFGEGSWLTVV.

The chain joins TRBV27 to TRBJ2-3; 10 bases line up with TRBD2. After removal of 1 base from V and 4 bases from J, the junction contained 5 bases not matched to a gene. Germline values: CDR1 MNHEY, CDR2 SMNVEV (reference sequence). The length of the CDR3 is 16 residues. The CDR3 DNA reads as TGTGCCAGCAGTTTATTTGCTAGCGGGAGATCAGATACGCAGTATTTT. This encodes CASSLFASGRSDTQYF.

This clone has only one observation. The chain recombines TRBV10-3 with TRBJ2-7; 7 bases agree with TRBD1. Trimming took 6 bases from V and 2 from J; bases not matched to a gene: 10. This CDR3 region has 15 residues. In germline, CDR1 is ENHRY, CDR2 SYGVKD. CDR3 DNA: TGTGCCATCAGCGACGTTACAGGGGCCGCCTACGAGCAGTACTTC. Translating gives CAISDVTGAAYEQYF.

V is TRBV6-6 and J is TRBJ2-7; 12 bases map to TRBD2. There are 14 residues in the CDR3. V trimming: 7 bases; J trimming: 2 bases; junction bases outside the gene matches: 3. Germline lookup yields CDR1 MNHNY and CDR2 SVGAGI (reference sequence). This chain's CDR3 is CASNLAGGTYEQYF. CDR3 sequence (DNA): TGTGCCAGCAATCTAGCGGGAGGGACCTACGAGCAGTACTTC.

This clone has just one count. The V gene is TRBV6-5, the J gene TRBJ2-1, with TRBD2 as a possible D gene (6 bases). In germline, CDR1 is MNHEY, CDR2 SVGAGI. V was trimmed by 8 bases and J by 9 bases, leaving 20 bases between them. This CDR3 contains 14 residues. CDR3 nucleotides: TGTGCCAGCCGGAACATAGAATTGGGGGGTGAGCAGTTCTTC. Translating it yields CASRNIELGGEQFF.

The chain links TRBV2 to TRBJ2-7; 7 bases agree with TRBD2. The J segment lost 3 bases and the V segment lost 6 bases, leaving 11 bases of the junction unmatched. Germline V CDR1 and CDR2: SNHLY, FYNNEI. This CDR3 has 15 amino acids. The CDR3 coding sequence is TGTGCCAGCAGCCTCCCGGGTGGCGGGAGCTACGAGCAGTACTTC. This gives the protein CASSLPGGGSYEQYF.

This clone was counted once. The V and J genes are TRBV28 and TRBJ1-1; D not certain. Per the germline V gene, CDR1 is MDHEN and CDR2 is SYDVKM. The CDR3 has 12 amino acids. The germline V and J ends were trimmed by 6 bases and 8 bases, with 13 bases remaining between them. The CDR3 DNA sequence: TGTGCCAGCAGAGTTGGGGAACTAGAAGCTTTCTTT. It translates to CASRVGELEAFF.

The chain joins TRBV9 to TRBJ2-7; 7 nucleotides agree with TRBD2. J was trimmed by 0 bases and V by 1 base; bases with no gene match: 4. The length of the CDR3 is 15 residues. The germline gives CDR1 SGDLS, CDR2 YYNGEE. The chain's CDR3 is CASSVNGGGSYEQYF. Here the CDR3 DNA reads TGTGCCAGCAGCGTAAATGGCGGGGGCTCCTACGAGCAGTACTTC.

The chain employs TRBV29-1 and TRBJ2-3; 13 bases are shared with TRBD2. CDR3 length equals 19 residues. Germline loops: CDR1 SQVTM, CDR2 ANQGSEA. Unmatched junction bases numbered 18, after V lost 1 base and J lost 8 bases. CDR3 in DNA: TGCAGCGTTGAAGGATGGAAATTAGGACTAGCGGGAGTTGTCGGTACGCAGTATTTT. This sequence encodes CSVEGWKLGLAGVVGTQYF.

CDR3 sequence reads: CASTARGLTGELFF. CDR3 coding DNA: TGTGCCTCTACCGCCCGAGGGCTCACCGGGGAGCTGTTTTTT. The V and J genes are TRBV27 and TRBJ2-2; perhaps TRBD2 as D (5 bases). Deletions cut 11 bases from V and 4 bases from J, with 17 bases between. Germline lookup yields CDR1 MNHEY and CDR2 SMNVEV (reference sequence). This CDR3 comprises 14 residues.

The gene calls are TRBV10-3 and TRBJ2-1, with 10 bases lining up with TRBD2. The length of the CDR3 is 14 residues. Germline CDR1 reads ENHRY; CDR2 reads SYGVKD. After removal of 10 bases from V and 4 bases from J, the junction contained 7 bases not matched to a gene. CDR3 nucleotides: TGTGCCACCGGACTAGCGGAGATTTACAATGAGCAGTTCTTC. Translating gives CATGLAEIYNEQFF.

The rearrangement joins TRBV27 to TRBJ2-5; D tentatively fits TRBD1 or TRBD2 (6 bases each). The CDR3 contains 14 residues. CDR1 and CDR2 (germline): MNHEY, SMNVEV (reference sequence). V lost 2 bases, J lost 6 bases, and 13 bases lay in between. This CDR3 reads CASSLRGQGKTQYF. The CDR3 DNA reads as TGTGCCAGCAGTTTACGGGGGCAGGGTAAGACCCAGTACTTC.

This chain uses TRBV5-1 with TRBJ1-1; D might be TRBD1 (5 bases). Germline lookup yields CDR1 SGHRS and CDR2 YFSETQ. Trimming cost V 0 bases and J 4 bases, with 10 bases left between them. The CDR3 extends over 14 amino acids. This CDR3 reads CASSLADRPTEAFF. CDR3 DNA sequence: TGCGCCAGCAGCTTGGCAGACAGACCCACTGAAGCTTTCTTT.

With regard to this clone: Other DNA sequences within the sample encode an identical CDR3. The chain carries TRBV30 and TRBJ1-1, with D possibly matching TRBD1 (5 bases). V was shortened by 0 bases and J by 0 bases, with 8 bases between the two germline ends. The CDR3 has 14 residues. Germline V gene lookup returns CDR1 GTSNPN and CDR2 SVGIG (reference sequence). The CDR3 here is CAWSVRGMNTEAFF. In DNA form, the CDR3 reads TGTGCCTGGAGTGTAAGGGGTATGAACACTGAAGCTTTCTTT.

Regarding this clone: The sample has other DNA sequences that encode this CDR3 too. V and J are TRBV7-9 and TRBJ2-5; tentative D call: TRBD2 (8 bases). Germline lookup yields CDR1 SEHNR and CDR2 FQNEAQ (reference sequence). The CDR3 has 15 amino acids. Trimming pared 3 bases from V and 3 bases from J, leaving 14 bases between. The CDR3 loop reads CASSFRQGLEETQYF. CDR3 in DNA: TGTGCCAGCAGCTTCAGACAGGGACTAGAAGAGACCCAGTACTTC. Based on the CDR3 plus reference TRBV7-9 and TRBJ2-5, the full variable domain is DTGVSQNPRHKITKRGQNVTFRCDPISEHNRLYWYRQTLGQGPEFLTYFQNEAQLEKSRLLSDRFSAERPKGSFSTLEIQRTEQGDSAMYLCASSFRQGLEETQYFGPGTRLLVL.